This T cell receptor (beta chain) was recorded in a study of human T cells and chemical hapten exposure. Findings and limits, study-wide: The count of PT1 expanded TCRs correlated positively with patch test score.

TCRdb processed the RACE reads anew with MiXCR; each CDR3 protein has one entry. The sample lists about 180,000 distinct CDR3 sequences, around 30% occurring once. The CDR3 has 14 residues. The trim removed 4 bases at V and 3 bases at J, leaving 4 bases unmatched. Germline V lookup: CDR1 DFQATT, CDR2 SNEGSKA (reference sequence). Time point here: pre-sensitization, week 0. Treatment: therapeutic diphenylcyclopropenone sensitization with weekly scalp DPC. Every donor had alopecia and was 18 to 70 years old; all were suitable for DPC. Remarks on this clonotype: No antigen is known for it.

The J gene is TRBJ2-5, the V gene TRBV20-1; the match to TRBD2 covers 11 bases. The receptor was derived from a woman in her 30s with alopecia areata. Some clones in this sample may be carry-over from other donors' samples. This material consisted of whole blood, taken in connection with sensitization to the hapten diphenylcyclopropenone (DPC). CDR3 in amino acids: CSATPGLAEETQYF. CDR3 DNA sequence: TGCAGTGCTACTCCGGGACTAGCGGAAGAGACCCAGTACTTC.